Listed here are 14 T cell receptor beta chains from one sample, sequenced in a study of blood T cell repertoires in COVID-19. Sequencing used immunoSEQ multiplex PCR; TCRdb keeps in-frame clones, though not all of them. The data show about 100,000 clones, 79% seen once. The sample comprised peripheral blood. These receptors were obtained from a woman aged 80 or over with active or convalescent COVID-19.

This clone appeared a single time. The chain recombines TRBV7-3 with TRBJ2-5, with 7 positions matching TRBD1. Germline trimming cut 4 bases from V and 7 bases from J; bases unmatched to any gene: 6. This CDR3 is 13 amino acids long. The V gene's germline CDR1 is SGHTA and CDR2 FQGTGA. Here the CDR3 reads CASSSTSGGTQYF. DNA of the CDR3: TGTGCCAGCAGCTCGACTTCAGGGGGGACCCAGTACTTC.

V gene TRBV2 combines with J gene TRBJ1-5; D ambiguous. V gave up 5 bases and J gave up 3 bases, with 8 bases separating them. The CDR3 length is 13 residues. Looked up from germline, CDR1 is SNHLY and CDR2 is FYNNEI. CDR3 bases: TGTGCCAGCAGTTGGGCCTTCAATCAGCCCCAGCATTTT. Protein: CASSWAFNQPQHF.

In this sample, this clone turned up a few times. The chain links TRBV11-3 to TRBJ2-1; D gene ambiguous. The CDR3 consists of 11 residues. Germline assignment: CDR1 SGHNT and CDR2 YENEEA. Trimming removed 0 bases from V and 12 bases from J, with 6 bases in between. CDR3 in DNA: TGTGCCAGCAGCTTAGAGGGCCCGCAGTTCTTC. Translation gives CASSLEGPQFF.

In this sample, this clone turned up once. The chain combines TRBV4-2 with TRBJ2-7; D remains unclear. This CDR3 comprises 12 residues. The V and J ends lost 0 bases and 6 bases respectively, with 6 bases between them. Per the germline V gene, CDR1 is LGHNA and CDR2 is YNFKEQ. The CDR3 DNA reads TGTGCCAGCAGCCAAGAAAGCCGCGAGCAGTACTTC. Residues: CASSQESREQYF.

The rearrangement links TRBV2 to TRBJ2-3; 9 nucleotides match TRBD2. After removal of 6 bases from V and 3 bases from J, the junction contained 7 bases not matched to a gene. The germline V gene encodes CDR1 SNHLY and CDR2 FYNNEI. The CDR3 contains 15 residues. CDR3 protein: CASSHPGLATDTQYF. DNA of the CDR3: TGTGCCAGCAGCCACCCGGGACTAGCAACAGATACGCAGTATTTT.

This clone was counted a single time. The gene calls are TRBV7-9 and TRBJ2-1; 10 nucleotides align to TRBD2. Germline values: CDR1 SEHNR, CDR2 FQNEAQ (reference sequence). The J segment lost 2 bases and the V segment lost 3 bases, leaving 13 bases of the junction unmatched. This CDR3 is built from 19 residues. CDR3 DNA: TGTGCCAGCAGCTTGGGACTCTTAGTCGGGACTAGCGCCTACAATGAGCAGTTCTTC. Its protein is CASSLGLLVGTSAYNEQFF. The entire variable domain, with the rest obtained from reference TRBV7-9 and TRBJ2-1, is as follows: DTGVSQNPRHKITKRGQNVTFRCDPISEHNRLYWYRQTLGQGPEFLTYFQNEAQLEKSRLLSDRFSAERPKGSFSTLEIQRTEQGDSAMYLCASSLGLLVGTSAYNEQFFGPGTRLTVL.

This sequence joins TRBV29-1 and TRBJ1-5, with a possible D match to TRBD1 (5 bases). Germline CDR1 reads SQVTM; CDR2 reads ANQGSEA. Trimming cost V 0 bases and J 7 bases, with 10 bases left between them. This CDR3 region has 13 residues. The CDR3 bases are TGCAGCGTTGAAGAGGGGCCGGGCCAGCCCCAGCATTTT. It translates to CSVEEGPGQPQHF.

The chain uses TRBV27 and TRBJ2-1; maybe TRBD2 (7 bases). V lost 0 bases and J 4 bases, leaving 13 bases between the germline ends. The CDR3 has 16 amino acids. Germline V gives CDR1 MNHEY, CDR2 SMNVEV (reference sequence). In DNA form, the CDR3 reads TGTGCCAGCAGTTTATCGGGGGCGGGAGATTACAATGAGCAGTTCTTC. Translated: CASSLSGAGDYNEQFF.

The chain uses TRBV6-1 and TRBJ2-7, with 7 bases that match TRBD2. V shed 0 bases and J 5 bases; nucleotides not matched to a gene: 13. The CDR3 loop spans 17 amino acids. Germline CDR1 MNHNS, CDR2 SASEGT. The CDR3 region has the DNA TGTGCCAGCAGTGAAGCGCTTTTGGCAGGGAGGGCAGACGAGCAGTACTTC. Protein: CASSEALLAGRADEQYF.

As to this clone: At one end the junction does not follow the germline gene, possibly because of a read error. The chain carries TRBV5-1 and TRBJ2-3; possibly TRBD2 for D (6 bases). The CDR3 is made up of 17 amino acids. CDR1 and CDR2 from the germline V gene are SGHRS and YFSETQ. The CDR3 loop is CASSLRVGGSGTDTQYF. The CDR3 DNA follows: TGTGCCAGCAGCTTGAGAGTGGGGGGAAGTGGCACAGATACGCAGTATTTT.

The genes are TRBV27 and TRBJ2-2; weak D call: TRBD1 (6 bases). Germline CDR1 MNHEY, CDR2 SMNVEV (reference sequence). Trimming cost V 10 bases and J 2 bases, with 14 bases left between them. This CDR3 spans 14 amino acids. CDR3 DNA: TGTGCCACCCAACCGGGACAAAACACCGGGGAGCTGTTTTTT. Protein: CATQPGQNTGELFF.

This clone was found once. Other nucleotide sequences from this sample produce the same CDR3. The chain couples TRBV7-2 to TRBJ2-3, with 9 nucleotides matching TRBD1. This CDR3 spans 15 amino acids. Trimming at V came to 1 base and at J to 5 bases, leaving 4 bases not matched to a gene. Looked up from germline, CDR1 is SGHTA and CDR2 is FQGNSA. CDR3 protein: CASSLVQGAGDTQYF. For the CDR3, the DNA is TGTGCCAGCAGCTTAGTACAGGGGGCGGGAGATACGCAGTATTTT. Full variable domain (rest looked up from reference TRBV7-2 and TRBJ2-3): GAGVSQSPSNKVTEKGKDVELRCDPISGHTALYWYRQSLGQGLEFLIYFQGNSAPDKSGLPSDRFSAERTGGSVSTLTIQRTQQEDSAVYLCASSLVQGAGDTQYFGPGTRLTVL.

The chain has TRBV4-1 and TRBJ2-3, with TRBD2 as a possible D gene (6 bases). Germline CDR1 is MGHRA and CDR2 is YSYEKL. The CDR3 spans 15 residues. The V end lost 0 bases, the J end lost 4 bases, and 11 bases lay between the germline ends. CDR3: CASSQDYGSADTQYF. The CDR3 bases are TGCGCCAGCAGCCAAGATTACGGGAGCGCAGATACGCAGTATTTT.

V usage is TRBV5-1 and J usage is TRBJ2-7; maybe TRBD1 (6 bases). Germline V gives CDR1 SGHRS, CDR2 YFSETQ. V was cut by 3 bases and J by 5 bases, with 15 bases left in between. The CDR3 contains 14 residues. The CDR3 DNA reads TGCGCCAGCAGCTACCAAGGGGGTTCCGACGAGCAGTACTTC. It is translated as CASSYQGGSDEQYF.